This TCR beta chain was retrieved from a study of OX40 agonist ivuxolimab in advanced cancers. Background on the study: All patients had ivuxolimab intravenously every 2 weeks at 0.01 to 10 mg/kg. Broader study findings: At doses 0.1 to 3.0 mg/kg, CD4+ and CD8+ clones expanded.

Measured with immunoSEQ multiplex PCR; TCRdb has only the in-frame clones, and not every one. The sample shows around 70,000 clones, approximately 80% of them seen only once. Note on this clone: Its specificity is unknown.

This CDR3 spans 14 amino acids. V was shortened by 5 bases and J by 10 bases, with 18 bases between the two germline ends. Germline V gives CDR1 SSHAT, CDR2 FNYEAQ (reference sequence). This chain joins TRBV7-7 and TRBJ2-1, with D possibly being TRBD2 (5 bases). This receptor was taken from an adult with an advanced solid tumor such as melanoma, head and neck, liver or kidney cancer. The sequencing used CD4+ or CD8+ T cells sorted from blood, collected in a trial of the OX40 agonist ivuxolimab. Here the CDR3 DNA reads TGTGCCAGCAGCAGAACGGGGAGCGGCCAGGAGCAGTTCTTC. It encodes CASSRTGSGQEQFF.